These 15 T cell receptor beta chains originate from one sample sequenced in a study of T cell responses to AZD1222 COVID-19 vaccine. Profiled with immunoSEQ multiplex PCR; TCRdb holds only in-frame clones, not every one. The sample has about 95,000 clones; about 89% are singletons. The sample consisted of peripheral blood, taken on day 0 of AZD1222 vaccination. The receptor source for this set is an adult in good health.

The genes are TRBV5-4 and TRBJ2-7, with 8 bases aligning to TRBD2. The CDR3 length is 14 residues. V trimming: 2 bases; J trimming: 3 bases; junction bases outside the gene matches: 4. Germline loops: CDR1 SGHNT, CDR2 YYREEE (reference sequence). The CDR3 here is CASSFPGTSYEQYF. The DNA of the CDR3 is TGTGCCAGCAGCTTCCCCGGGACTAGCTACGAGCAGTACTTC.

J is TRBJ2-5 and V is TRBV28; D possibly matches TRBD1 or TRBD2 (6 bases each). CDR1 is MDHEN and CDR2 is SYDVKM in the germline V gene. Trimming removed 8 bases from V and 10 bases from J, with 17 bases in between. The CDR3 is 12 amino acids. The DNA for the CDR3 is TGTGCCAGCGGTTCGGGGGCCTGGGGCCAGTACTTC. Translating gives CASGSGAWGQYF.

The V gene is TRBV6-6, the J gene TRBJ1-6, with TRBD1 matching 7 bases. This CDR3 has 16 amino acids. V trimming: 0 bases; J trimming: 4 bases; junction bases outside the gene matches: 3. The germline V gene encodes CDR1 MNHNY and CDR2 SVGAGI (reference sequence). CDR3: CASSYSTGSYNSPLHF. The DNA of the CDR3 is TGTGCCAGCAGTTACTCGACAGGGTCTTATAATTCACCCCTCCACTTT.

The chain joins TRBV27 to TRBJ2-3; tentative D call: TRBD2 (5 bases). Per the germline V gene, CDR1 is MNHEY and CDR2 is SMNVEV (reference sequence). V lost 2 bases, J lost 1 base, and 16 bases lay in between. The CDR3 extends over 17 amino acids. The CDR3 DNA sequence: TGTGCCAGCAGTTTACAGGACGGTTGGCGGGGCACAGATACGCAGTATTTT. Protein product: CASSLQDGWRGTDTQYF.

This clone is medium-sized (0.01 to 0.1%) in the sample. This rearrangement joins TRBV28 to TRBJ2-5; 14 bases map to TRBD2. With V trimmed by 6 bases and J by 5 bases, 14 bases remained unmatched. The CDR3 sequence is 18 residues long. Per germline, CDR1 MDHEN and CDR2 SYDVKM. The CDR3 DNA follows: TGTGCCAGCAGCCGGGGGACTAGCGGGGGCAGTTTTGCGGAGACCCAGTACTTC. Protein: CASSRGTSGGSFAETQYF.

The chain joins TRBV10-1 to TRBJ2-1, with 8 bases fitting TRBD2. Germline V gene data show CDR1 as WNHNN and CDR2 as SYGVQD (reference sequence). The CDR3 is made up of 16 amino acids. V trimming: 3 bases; J trimming: 5 bases; junction bases outside the gene matches: 9. CDR3 nucleotide sequence: TGCGCCAGCAGTGACCCGAGCGGGGGAAGTGACAATGAGCAGTTCTTC. It is translated as CASSDPSGGSDNEQFF.

This chain links TRBV12-3 or TRBV12-4 with TRBJ1-2, with D possibly matching TRBD1 (5 bases). This CDR3 is built from 13 residues. Trimming stripped 3 bases from V and 2 bases from J, with 7 bases between. CDR3 nucleotides: TGTGCCAGCAGTTTTGACAGCAACTATGGCTACACCTTC. Translation: CASSFDSNYGYTF.

The chain joins TRBV30 to TRBJ2-2, with D possibly being TRBD1 or TRBD2 (5 bases each). The CDR3 consists of 18 residues. Germline V gene data show CDR1 as GTSNPN and CDR2 as SVGIG (reference sequence). V was clipped by 0 bases and J by 4 bases, with 21 bases between them. CDR3 bases: TGTGCCTGGAGTGTCGGATATTTTGAGGGGCCGGGCACCGGGGAGCTGTTTTTT. Amino acid sequence: CAWSVGYFEGPGTGELFF.

The CDR3 region is CASVPSSSYNEQFF. CDR3 coding DNA: TGTGCCAGCGTGCCCTCCAGCTCCTACAATGAGCAGTTCTTC. The chain employs TRBV9 and TRBJ2-1; D uncertain. V was cut by 7 bases and J by 0 bases, with 11 bases left in between. The CDR3 loop spans 14 amino acids. Germline V gene sequence: CDR1 SGDLS, CDR2 YYNGEE.

V is TRBV11-2 and J is TRBJ2-7; 7 bases line up with TRBD1. Germline CDR1 reads SGHAT; CDR2 reads FQNNGV. V lost 4 bases to trimming and J lost 3 bases; unmatched junction nucleotides: 3. CDR3 length: 13 residues. The CDR3 DNA reads TGTGCCAGCAGCTCGGACAGGAACTACGAGCAGTACTTC. Translating it yields CASSSDRNYEQYF. Looking up the rest from reference TRBV11-2 and TRBJ2-7 gives the full variable domain: EAGVAQSPRYKIIEKRQSVAFWCNPISGHATLYWYQQILGQGPKLLIQFQNNGVVDDSQLPKDRFSAERLKGVDSTLKIQPAKLEDSAVYLCASSSDRNYEQYFGPGTRLTVT.

This chain links TRBV6-5 with TRBJ1-2; unclear D gene. V shed 0 bases and J shed 3 bases, with 8 bases lying between them. Germline V gives CDR1 MNHEY, CDR2 SVGAGI. CDR3 size: 14 residues. The CDR3 DNA reads as TGTGCCAGCAGTTACTCGGACGGGCACTATGGCTACACCTTC. Its translation is CASSYSDGHYGYTF.

The chain uses TRBV5-4 and TRBJ2-7; D may match TRBD1 or TRBD2 (5 bases each). The ends were cut back, 4 bases at V and 4 bases at J, with 12 bases in the middle. The length of the CDR3 is 13 residues. Germline V gene sequence: CDR1 SGHNT, CDR2 YYREEE (reference sequence). Written as DNA, the CDR3 is TGTGCCAGCAGCCCGGGACGGGGTTACGAGCAGTACTTC. Residues: CASSPGRGYEQYF.

This rearrangement joins TRBV4-3 to TRBJ1-1; 9 nucleotides align to TRBD1. CDR3 length: 15 amino acids. The V segment lost 4 bases and the J segment 0 bases; nucleotides outside the gene matches: 3. The V gene's germline CDR1 is LGHNA and CDR2 YSLEER. In DNA, the CDR3 is TGCGCCAGCAGCCTGGACAGGGGCATGAACACTGAAGCTTTCTTT. This sequence encodes CASSLDRGMNTEAFF.

This rearrangement joins TRBV7-6 to TRBJ2-3; D is possibly TRBD1 (6 bases). There are 18 residues in the CDR3. Germline V gives CDR1 SGHVS, CDR2 FNYEAQ. V lost 2 bases to trimming and J lost 3 bases, with 21 bases between them. The CDR3 bases are TGTGCCAGCAGCTTATTGAGACGGACAGCCCGCCTAACAGATACGCAGTATTTT. Its translation is CASSLLRRTARLTDTQYF. The whole variable domain, remainder taken from reference TRBV7-6 and TRBJ2-3, is GAGVSQSPRYKVTKRGQDVALRCDPISGHVSLYWYRQALGQGPEFLTYFNYEAQQDKSGLPNDRFSAERPEGSISTLTIQRTEQRDSAMYRCASSLLRRTARLTDTQYFGPGTRLTVL.

V is TRBV10-3 and J is TRBJ1-1; 8 bases map to TRBD1. CDR3 length: 16 residues. V lost 4 bases and J lost 5; bases outside the gene matches: 12. CDR1 is ENHRY and CDR2 is SYGVKD in the germline V gene. The CDR3 reads CAISAELTGVRTEAFF. CDR3 nucleotide sequence: TGTGCCATCAGTGCTGAGTTGACAGGGGTAAGGACTGAAGCTTTCTTT.